The clone carrying this T cell receptor (beta chain) was counted only a few times. Deletions cut 5 bases from V and 8 bases from J, with 15 bases between. This CDR3 has 13 amino acids. These data are taken from a study of T cells after yellow fever vaccination. TCRdb recomputed calls from the 5' RACE reads with MiXCR, one row per CDR3 protein. The data hold about 320,000 distinct CDR3 sequences, with around 4.5% observed a single time. The sample was PBMCs, taken 15 days after the yellow fever booster vaccination. The chain has TRBV12-3 or TRBV12-4 and TRBJ1-2, with D perhaps TRBD1 (5 bases). The source is a man aged 18 to 30 who received the YFV17D yellow fever vaccine. CDR3: CASSAGPGTGYTF. The CDR3 coding sequence is TGTGCCAGCAGTGCGGGGCCCGGAACCGGCTACACCTTC.